One sample yielded the 17 T cell receptor beta chains listed below, sequenced in a study of T cell changes during pregnancy in multiple sclerosis. Profiled with immunoSEQ multiplex PCR; TCRdb holds only in-frame clones, not every one. The sample contains 13,000 or so clones, 88% of which appear only once. Source: CD8+ T cells from peripheral blood mononuclear cells, taken in the first trimester of pregnancy. These receptors originate from a female donor with multiple sclerosis, enrolled in a pregnancy study.

The V and J genes are TRBV6-4 and TRBJ2-2; TRBD2 is a possible D gene (7 bases). This CDR3 has 15 residues. Germline V gene data show CDR1 as MRHNA and CDR2 as SNTAGT. V was trimmed by 6 bases and J by 6 bases, leaving 17 bases between them. In DNA, the CDR3 is TGTGCCAGCAGCCCCTCGGGGGGCGCTTCCGGGGAGCTGTTTTTT. Amino acid sequence: CASSPSGGASGELFF.

The chain employs TRBV30 and TRBJ1-2, with 9 bases aligning to TRBD1. The CDR3 is 14 amino acids. Per the germline V gene, CDR1 is GTSNPN and CDR2 is SVGIG (reference sequence). Unmatched junction bases numbered 11, after V lost 7 bases and J lost 5 bases. The CDR3 region has the DNA TGTGCCTCCACACGACCGACAGGGGGATATGGCTACACCTTC. This codes for CASTRPTGGYGYTF.

This clone has only a few counts. At one boundary the junction diverges from the germline segment, which might be a read error. This chain connects TRBV6-1 to TRBJ2-7; 7 bases line up with TRBD2. The CDR3 extends over 19 amino acids. In germline, CDR1 is MNHNS, CDR2 SASEGT. The CDR3 DNA is TGTGCCAGCAGTGGATCCGACCGCTCGCAGGGAGGGGAATCCTCCGAGCAGTACTTC. Protein product: CASSGSDRSQGGESSEQYF.

The V gene is TRBV30, the J gene TRBJ2-1; weak D call: TRBD2 (5 bases). V was shortened by 4 bases and J by 8 bases, with 15 bases between the two germline ends. CDR1 is GTSNPN, CDR2 SVGIG, per germline (reference sequence). The CDR3 is made up of 13 amino acids. CDR3 DNA: TGTGCCTGGAAGGGAGTGGGTTGGTATGAGCAGTTCTTC. Protein product: CAWKGVGWYEQFF.

The chain employs TRBV5-4 and TRBJ2-7; no reliable D call. V was trimmed by 0 bases and J by 6 bases, leaving 4 bases between them. This CDR3 contains 11 residues. Germline CDR1 SGHNT, CDR2 YYREEE (reference sequence). CDR3 bases: TGTGCCAGCAGCTTGGCGGGCGAGCAGTACTTC. This sequence encodes CASSLAGEQYF.

Only one count was recorded for this clone. The chain couples TRBV5-1 to TRBJ2-1; TRBD1 might be the D (7 bases). Per the germline V gene, CDR1 is SGHRS and CDR2 is YFSETQ. The CDR3 loop spans 14 amino acids. Trimming took 4 bases from V and 10 from J, leaving 18 bases between them. The CDR3 loop reads CASSPTGFAGEQFF. CDR3 coding DNA: TGCGCCAGCAGCCCGACAGGGTTTGCGGGAGAGCAGTTCTTC. The complete variable domain, with remaining parts taken from reference TRBV5-1 and TRBJ2-1, reads KAGVTQTPRYLIKTRGQQVTLSCSPISGHRSVSWYQQTPGQGLQFLFEYFSETQRNKGNFPGRFSGRQFSNSRSEMNVSTLELGDSALYLCASSPTGFAGEQFFGPGTRLTVL.

The V call is TRBV5-1, the J call TRBJ2-5; D ambiguous. The germline CDR1 and CDR2 sequences are SGHRS and YFSETQ. V dropped 4 bases and J dropped 5 bases, with 15 bases sitting between them. The CDR3 runs 14 residues. CDR3 region: CASSMGRLGETQYF. The DNA for the CDR3 is TGCGCCAGCAGCATGGGTCGCCTCGGTGAGACCCAGTACTTC. Supplemented by reference TRBV5-1 and TRBJ2-5, the full variable domain reads KAGVTQTPRYLIKTRGQQVTLSCSPISGHRSVSWYQQTPGQGLQFLFEYFSETQRNKGNFPGRFSGRQFSNSRSEMNVSTLELGDSALYLCASSMGRLGETQYFGPGTRLLVL.

J is TRBJ1-1 and V is TRBV27; no firm D call. There are 11 residues in the CDR3. Germline CDR1 reads MNHEY; CDR2 reads SMNVEV (reference sequence). The V end was cut by 6 bases, the J end by 12 bases, with 14 bases between. As DNA, the CDR3 is TGTGCCAGCAGCTATGAATTCGGGACTTTCTTT. It codes for CASSYEFGTFF.

The chain combines TRBV7-9 with TRBJ1-2; no clear D. V was pared by 1 base and J by 8 bases, with 8 bases between. CDR1 is SEHNR and CDR2 is FQNEAQ in the germline V gene (reference sequence). This CDR3 contains 12 residues. In nucleotides, the CDR3 is TGTGCCAGCAGCTTAGGAGGAAAGGGCTACACCTTC. This sequence encodes CASSLGGKGYTF. The whole variable domain, remainder taken from reference TRBV7-9 and TRBJ1-2, is DTGVSQNPRHKITKRGQNVTFRCDPISEHNRLYWYRQTLGQGPEFLTYFQNEAQLEKSRLLSDRFSAERPKGSFSTLEIQRTEQGDSAMYLCASSLGGKGYTFGSGTRLTVV.

The chain employs TRBV30 and TRBJ2-7; D is undetermined. Germline V gene sequence: CDR1 GTSNPN, CDR2 SVGIG (reference sequence). V was cut by 0 bases and J by 6 bases, with 12 bases left in between. The CDR3 totals 13 residues. The CDR3 region has the DNA TGTGCCTGGAGTGTACTGGCCGGGTCCGAGCAGTACTTC. It translates to CAWSVLAGSEQYF. The full variable domain, with the rest looked up from reference TRBV30 and TRBJ2-7, is SQTIHQWPATLVQPVGSPLSLECTVEGTSNPNLYWYRQAAGRGLQLLFYSVGIGQISSEVPQNLSASRPQDRQFILSSKKLLLSDSGFYLCAWSVLAGSEQYFGPGTRLTVT.

V and J are TRBV4-1 and TRBJ1-1; no clear D gene. The CDR3 is 13 residues long. The V gene's germline CDR1 is MGHRA and CDR2 YSYEKL. The V and J ends lost 0 bases and 6 bases respectively, with 8 bases between them. This chain's CDR3 is CASSQDPEAEAFF. CDR3 sequence (DNA): TGCGCCAGCAGCCAAGATCCTGAGGCTGAAGCTTTCTTT.

This clone was seen once. The V and J genes are TRBV13 and TRBJ2-6; D possibly corresponds to TRBD2 (6 bases). The CDR3 length is 17 residues. Per the germline V gene, CDR1 is PRHDT and CDR2 is FYEKMQ (reference sequence). V was cut by 1 base and J by 0 bases, with 10 bases left in between. As DNA, the CDR3 is TGTGCCAGCAGCTTAGCTGGCGGGAACTCTGGGGCCAACGTCCTGACTTTC. Translated, it gives CASSLAGGNSGANVLTF.

The CDR3 DNA reads as TGTGCCAGCAGCTTGGTCGGGGGGGCCGGAGATACGCAGTATTTT. The encoded protein is CASSLVGGAGDTQYF. V and J are TRBV7-9 and TRBJ2-3, with 8 positions matching TRBD2. J gave up 5 bases and V 3 bases, and 7 bases lay outside the gene matches. CDR1 and CDR2 (germline): SEHNR, FQNEAQ (reference sequence). CDR3 length equals 15 residues. Supplemented by reference TRBV7-9 and TRBJ2-3, the full variable domain reads DTGVSQNPRHKITKRGQNVTFRCDPISEHNRLYWYRQTLGQGPEFLTYFQNEAQLEKSRLLSDRFSAERPKGSFSTLEIQRTEQGDSAMYLCASSLVGGAGDTQYFGPGTRLTVL.

The chain links TRBV9 to TRBJ2-7, with 8 positions matching TRBD1. Germline values: CDR1 SGDLS, CDR2 YYNGEE. The V and J ends lost 0 bases and 3 bases, in that order; junction bases with no gene match: 5. The CDR3 extends over 15 amino acids. The CDR3 here is CASSVGGTGGYEQYF. CDR3 bases: TGTGCCAGCAGCGTAGGAGGGACAGGCGGCTACGAGCAGTACTTC.

Here the CDR3 reads CASSIRRLAGGTDTQYF. The CDR3 DNA sequence: TGTGCCAGCAGTATACGGCGACTAGCGGGCGGCACAGATACGCAGTATTTT. The chain has TRBV27 and TRBJ2-3, with 10 nucleotides matching TRBD2. CDR1 is MNHEY, CDR2 SMNVEV, per germline (reference sequence). The J segment lost 1 base and the V segment lost 5 bases, leaving 9 bases of the junction unmatched. The CDR3 is 17 amino acids.

V is TRBV6-6 and J is TRBJ1-2; 7 bases match TRBD1. Germline CDR1 MNHNY, CDR2 SVGAGI (reference sequence). V dropped 1 base and J dropped 4; count of bases not matched to a gene: 3. This CDR3 has 14 residues. CDR3 sequence (DNA): TGTGCCAGCAGTTACTTGACAGGGATCTATGGCTACACCTTC. This codes for CASSYLTGIYGYTF.

V gene TRBV4-2 combines with J gene TRBJ2-1; 7 nucleotides agree with TRBD2. V was pared by 3 bases and J by 3 bases, with 8 bases of the junction left unmatched. The CDR3 extends over 16 amino acids. Looked up from germline, CDR1 is LGHNA and CDR2 is YNFKEQ. CDR3 coding DNA: TGTGCCAGCAGCCAGAGCGGGGCGGGGGACTACAATGAGCAGTTCTTC. It is translated as CASSQSGAGDYNEQFF.